These T cell receptor beta chains were read from a single sample in a study of blood T cell repertoires in COVID-19. Data came from immunoSEQ multiplex PCR; TCRdb stores just in-frame clones and leaves some out. The sample lists about 94,000 clones, 80% occurring once. The sample was peripheral blood. Receptors originate from a woman of 80 years or more with acute or convalescent COVID-19. The CDR3 runs from the conserved cysteine through the conserved F or W. Each record gives: J gene, V gene, CDR3 length, D gene, clone size, CDR3 protein, CDR3 DNA. D genes are given only for firm matches. A row's size may be missing; if present it is once, few, many or a size class.

J gene: TRBJ2-2
V gene: TRBV9
CDR3 length: 15
D gene: NA
clone size: NA
CDR3 protein: CASSVGVALAGELFF
CDR3 DNA: TGTGCCAGCAGCGTAGGAGTAGCCTTGGCGGGGGAGCTGTTTTTT

J gene: TRBJ2-3
V gene: TRBV30
CDR3 length: 15
D gene: TRBD2
clone size: few
CDR3 protein: CAWSAAGGSPDTQYF
CDR3 DNA: TGTGCCTGGAGCGCAGCGGGAGGGAGTCCAGATACGCAGTATTTT

J gene: TRBJ2-3
V gene: TRBV5-6
CDR3 length: 16
D gene: NA
clone size: once
CDR3 protein: CASSPGPGAGTDTQYF
CDR3 DNA: TGTGCCAGCAGCCCAGGTCCAGGGGCCGGCACAGATACGCAGTATTTT

J gene: TRBJ2-4
V gene: TRBV5-1
CDR3 length: 17
D gene: TRBD2
clone size: NA
CDR3 protein: CASSLGEAGGPQNIQYF
CDR3 DNA: TGCGCCAGCAGCTTGGGGGAGGCGGGGGGCCCGCAAAACATTCAGTACTTC

J gene: TRBJ1-4
V gene: TRBV19
CDR3 length: 14
D gene: NA
clone size: once
CDR3 protein: CASSRRSTNEKLFF
CDR3 DNA: TGTGCCAGTAGTAGGAGATCAACTAATGAAAAACTGTTTTTT

J gene: TRBJ2-1
V gene: TRBV9
CDR3 length: 15
D gene: TRBD2
clone size: NA
CDR3 protein: CASSVAMSGGGEQFF
CDR3 DNA: TGTGCCAGCAGCGTAGCTATGAGCGGGGGGGGTGAGCAGTTCTTC

J gene: TRBJ2-5
V gene: TRBV5-4
CDR3 length: 16
D gene: TRBD2
clone size: NA
CDR3 protein: CASSFTSGGLQETQYF
CDR3 DNA: TGTGCCAGCAGCTTCACTAGCGGGGGCCTCCAAGAGACCCAGTACTTC

J gene: TRBJ1-1
V gene: TRBV10-3
CDR3 length: 15
D gene: TRBD1
clone size: NA
CDR3 protein: CAIRDDRASTYEAFF
CDR3 DNA: TGTGCCATCAGGGACGACAGGGCGAGCACCTATGAAGCTTTCTTT

J gene: TRBJ2-3
V gene: TRBV27
CDR3 length: 15
D gene: TRBD1
clone size: NA
CDR3 protein: CASSFNNRGADTQYF
CDR3 DNA: TGTGCCAGCAGTTTTAATAACAGGGGGGCAGATACGCAGTATTTT

J gene: TRBJ2-7
V gene: TRBV18
CDR3 length: 14
D gene: NA
clone size: few
CDR3 protein: CASSPPASEYEQYF
CDR3 DNA: TGTGCCAGCTCACCACCGGCTAGCGAATACGAGCAGTACTTC

J gene: TRBJ1-2
V gene: TRBV6-4
CDR3 length: 15
D gene: NA
clone size: NA
CDR3 protein: CASQLEGGVMHGYTF
CDR3 DNA: TGTGCCAGTCAACTCGAGGGGGGGGTGATGCATGGCTACACCTTC

J gene: TRBJ2-3
V gene: TRBV24-1
CDR3 length: 15
D gene: TRBD1
clone size: NA
CDR3 protein: CATRDRGRSPDTQYF
CDR3 DNA: TGTGCCACCCGGGACAGGGGGCGTTCCCCAGATACGCAGTATTTT

J gene: TRBJ1-2
V gene: TRBV5-1
CDR3 length: 16
D gene: TRBD1
clone size: few
CDR3 protein: CASSLGNRQGFSGYTF
CDR3 DNA: TGCGCCAGCAGCTTGGGAAACAGACAGGGTTTCAGTGGCTACACCTTC

J gene: TRBJ2-1
V gene: TRBV2
CDR3 length: 17
D gene: TRBD2
clone size: NA
CDR3 protein: CASSEERGYLSYNEQFF
CDR3 DNA: TGTGCCAGCAGTGAGGAGCGGGGCTATCTTTCCTACAATGAGCAGTTCTTC

J gene: TRBJ1-1
V gene: TRBV10-3
CDR3 length: 14
D gene: TRBD1
clone size: NA
CDR3 protein: CAISRQGSGTEAFF
CDR3 DNA: TGTGCCATCAGTCGACAGGGAAGTGGCACTGAAGCTTTCTTT

J gene: TRBJ2-2
V gene: TRBV5-4
CDR3 length: 16
D gene: NA
clone size: NA
CDR3 protein: CASSPRGQRPTGELFF
CDR3 DNA: TGTGCCAGCAGCCCGCGTGGGCAGCGGCCCACCGGGGAGCTGTTTTTT

J gene: TRBJ1-3
V gene: TRBV7-9
CDR3 length: 15
D gene: TRBD1
clone size: NA
CDR3 protein: CASSSTGGKGYTIYF
CDR3 DNA: TGTGCCAGCAGCTCGACAGGGGGCAAGGGGTACACCATATATTTT

J gene: TRBJ2-7
V gene: TRBV29-1
CDR3 length: 12
D gene: NA
clone size: NA
CDR3 protein: CSVEVAVQEQYF
CDR3 DNA: TGCAGCGTTGAAGTAGCGGTGCAGGAGCAGTACTTC

J gene: TRBJ1-5
V gene: TRBV30
CDR3 length: 15
D gene: NA
clone size: NA
CDR3 protein: CAWSVGGPSNQPQHF
CDR3 DNA: TGTGCCTGGAGTGTCGGGGGGCCTAGCAATCAGCCCCAGCATTTT

J gene: TRBJ2-2
V gene: TRBV30
CDR3 length: 16
D gene: NA
clone size: few
CDR3 protein: CAWSVFGGGNTGELFF
CDR3 DNA: TGTGCCTGGAGTGTCTTTGGAGGGGGCAACACCGGGGAGCTGTTTTTT

J gene: TRBJ2-7
V gene: TRBV2
CDR3 length: 14
D gene: NA
clone size: NA
CDR3 protein: CASRRLGVDYEQYF
CDR3 DNA: TGTGCCAGCAGGAGGTTAGGGGTTGACTACGAGCAGTACTTC

J gene: TRBJ2-7
V gene: TRBV5-1
CDR3 length: 14
D gene: TRBD1
clone size: once
CDR3 protein: CASSSDRGDYEQYF
CDR3 DNA: TGCGCCAGCAGCTCGGACAGGGGGGATTACGAGCAGTACTTC

J gene: TRBJ2-1
V gene: TRBV15
CDR3 length: 16
D gene: NA
clone size: NA
CDR3 protein: CATSSRGSQGYNEQFF
CDR3 DNA: TGTGCCACCAGCAGCAGGGGCTCTCAGGGATACAATGAGCAGTTCTTC

J gene: TRBJ2-1
V gene: TRBV7-9
CDR3 length: 15
D gene: TRBD2
clone size: NA
CDR3 protein: CASSPRLAGGNEQFF
CDR3 DNA: TGTGCCAGCAGCCCCCGACTAGCGGGGGGCAATGAGCAGTTCTTC

J gene: TRBJ1-2
V gene: TRBV15
CDR3 length: 15
D gene: TRBD1
clone size: NA
CDR3 protein: CATSRDRGLFYGYTF
CDR3 DNA: TGTGCCACCAGCAGGGACAGGGGGCTTTTTTATGGCTACACCTTC

J gene: TRBJ1-2
V gene: TRBV2
CDR3 length: 14
D gene: TRBD1
clone size: NA
CDR3 protein: CASRSTGVDYGYTF
CDR3 DNA: TGTGCCAGCCGATCGACAGGGGTCGACTATGGCTACACCTTC

J gene: TRBJ2-1
V gene: TRBV18
CDR3 length: 17
D gene: TRBD2
clone size: NA
CDR3 protein: CASSPNPLAGNYNEQFF
CDR3 DNA: TGTGCCAGCTCACCCAACCCGCTAGCGGGAAACTACAATGAGCAGTTCTTC

J gene: TRBJ2-3
V gene: TRBV25-1
CDR3 length: 13
D gene: TRBD2
clone size: once
CDR3 protein: CASSGTRRGTQYF
CDR3 DNA: TGTGCCAGCAGCGGGACCAGGCGGGGGACGCAGTATTTT

J gene: TRBJ1-5
V gene: TRBV18
CDR3 length: 17
D gene: TRBD1
clone size: NA
CDR3 protein: CASSPGTGGVGNQPQHF
CDR3 DNA: TGTGCCAGCTCTCCCGGGACAGGGGGCGTCGGCAATCAGCCCCAGCATTTT

J gene: TRBJ1-3
V gene: TRBV15
CDR3 length: 14
D gene: TRBD1
clone size: few
CDR3 protein: CATSDRGQGNTIYF
CDR3 DNA: TGTGCCACCAGCGACAGGGGGCAAGGAAACACCATATATTTT

J gene: TRBJ2-7
V gene: TRBV5-1
CDR3 length: 14
D gene: NA
clone size: NA
CDR3 protein: CASSLQGMSYEQYF
CDR3 DNA: TGCGCCAGCAGCTTGCAGGGAATGTCATACGAGCAGTACTTC

J gene: TRBJ2-7
V gene: TRBV14
CDR3 length: 15
D gene: NA
clone size: NA
CDR3 protein: CASSQVPGYSYEQYF
CDR3 DNA: TGTGCCAGCAGCCAAGTCCCAGGGTACTCCTACGAGCAGTACTTC

J gene: TRBJ1-1
V gene: TRBV6-2/TRBV6-3
CDR3 length: 15
D gene: NA
clone size: few
CDR3 protein: CASSYSRGGNTEAFF
CDR3 DNA: TGTGCCAGCAGTTACTCGCGGGGCGGGAACACTGAAGCTTTCTTT

J gene: TRBJ2-7
V gene: TRBV2
CDR3 length: 15
D gene: TRBD2
clone size: NA
CDR3 protein: CASSGGGTSGIEQYF
CDR3 DNA: TGTGCCAGCAGTGGGGGCGGGACTAGCGGGATCGAGCAGTACTTC

J gene: TRBJ2-1
V gene: TRBV15
CDR3 length: 13
D gene: NA
clone size: NA
CDR3 protein: CATSRGQYNEQFF
CDR3 DNA: TGTGCCACCAGCAGAGGGCAGTACAATGAGCAGTTCTTC

J gene: TRBJ1-4
V gene: TRBV2
CDR3 length: 17
D gene: NA
clone size: once
CDR3 protein: CASTRRGGPMINEKLFF
CDR3 DNA: TGTGCCAGCACTAGAAGGGGAGGGCCGATGATTAATGAAAAACTGTTTTTT

J gene: TRBJ1-2
V gene: TRBV6-6
CDR3 length: 14
D gene: NA
clone size: NA
CDR3 protein: CASSSSSLAYGYTF
CDR3 DNA: TGTGCCAGCAGTTCCAGTTCTCTCGCTTATGGCTACACCTTC

J gene: TRBJ1-2
V gene: TRBV6-5
CDR3 length: 15
D gene: NA
clone size: few
CDR3 protein: CASSYSGQLMSGYTF
CDR3 DNA: TGTGCCAGCAGTTACTCCGGACAGCTCATGAGCGGCTACACCTTC

J gene: TRBJ1-1
V gene: TRBV3-1/TRBV3-2
CDR3 length: 13
D gene: NA
clone size: NA
CDR3 protein: CASSPQGGTEAFF
CDR3 DNA: TGTGCCAGCAGCCCCCAGGGAGGCACTGAAGCTTTCTTT

J gene: TRBJ2-5
V gene: TRBV18
CDR3 length: 14
D gene: TRBD1
clone size: NA
CDR3 protein: CASSPGQGGETQYF
CDR3 DNA: TGTGCCAGCTCACCAGGACAGGGGGGAGAGACCCAGTACTTC

J gene: TRBJ2-1
V gene: TRBV24-1
CDR3 length: 17
D gene: TRBD2
clone size: NA
CDR3 protein: CATSDSSGMGSYNEQFF
CDR3 DNA: TGTGCCACCAGTGATTCTAGCGGGATGGGGTCCTACAATGAGCAGTTCTTC

J gene: TRBJ2-3
V gene: TRBV7-9
CDR3 length: 15
D gene: NA
clone size: NA
CDR3 protein: CASTQRGWGTDTQYF
CDR3 DNA: TGTGCCAGCACCCAAAGGGGGTGGGGCACAGATACGCAGTATTTT

J gene: TRBJ1-1
V gene: TRBV18
CDR3 length: 15
D gene: TRBD1
clone size: NA
CDR3 protein: CASSRQGGMNTEAFF
CDR3 DNA: TGTGCCAGCTCACGACAGGGCGGGATGAACACTGAAGCTTTCTTT

J gene: TRBJ1-2
V gene: TRBV9
CDR3 length: 15
D gene: TRBD1
clone size: NA
CDR3 protein: CASSGGQGANYGYTF
CDR3 DNA: TGTGCCAGCAGCGGGGGACAGGGTGCTAACTATGGCTACACCTTC